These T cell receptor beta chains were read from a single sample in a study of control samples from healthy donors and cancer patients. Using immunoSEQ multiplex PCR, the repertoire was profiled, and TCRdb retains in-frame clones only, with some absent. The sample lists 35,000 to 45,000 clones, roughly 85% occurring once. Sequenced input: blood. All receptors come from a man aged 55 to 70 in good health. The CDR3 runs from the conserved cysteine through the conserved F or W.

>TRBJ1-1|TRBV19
CASKGPKGGSYTEAFF
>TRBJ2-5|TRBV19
CASSMSSRWGSGTQYF
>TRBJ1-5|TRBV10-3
CAISEAPGEGQPQHF
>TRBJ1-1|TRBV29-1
CSGRQGGRAFF
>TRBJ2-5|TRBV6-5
CASSPRTGTETQYF
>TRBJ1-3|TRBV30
CAWKGSGNTIYF
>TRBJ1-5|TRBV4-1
CASSQDRGPRGRGQPQHF
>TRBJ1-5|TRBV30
CAWSVRRGWNQPQHF
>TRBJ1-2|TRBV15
CATKRVDTNYGYTF
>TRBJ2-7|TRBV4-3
CASSQDLVGYEQYF
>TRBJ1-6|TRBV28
CASSLSAGKNSPLHF
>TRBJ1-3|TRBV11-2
CASSLVGARNTIYF
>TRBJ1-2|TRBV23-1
CASSPWAMDGYTF
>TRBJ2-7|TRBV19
CASSIGQGYEQYF
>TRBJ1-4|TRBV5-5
CASSLVTGGEKLFF
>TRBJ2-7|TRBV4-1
CASSQDRTYEQYF
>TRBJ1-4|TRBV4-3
CASSRGRREKLFF
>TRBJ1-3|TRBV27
CASSLGGQGTGNTIYF
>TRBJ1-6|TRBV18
CASSGVGQGARSPLHF
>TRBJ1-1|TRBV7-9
CASSLDLSGGNTEAFF
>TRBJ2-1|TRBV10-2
CASRVASNEQFF
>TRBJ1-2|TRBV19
CASRRDRGRSGYGYTF
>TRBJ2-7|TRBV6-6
CASRRTGSSYEQYF
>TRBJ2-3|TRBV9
CASSAPRTGAWTDTQYF
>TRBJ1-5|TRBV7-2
CASSLTRGFSNQPQHF
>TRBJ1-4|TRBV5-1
CASSLTQYNEKLFF
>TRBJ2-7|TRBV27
CASRGAGAKEQYF
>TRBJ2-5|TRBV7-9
CASRLQGAGEETQYF
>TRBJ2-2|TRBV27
CASSSGQGGGELFF
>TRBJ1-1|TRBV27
CASSLRRVAEAFF
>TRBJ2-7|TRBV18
CASSPGPNYEQYF
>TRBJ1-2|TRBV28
CASSTTVLYYGYTF
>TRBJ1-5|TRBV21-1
CATQKGTLSNQPQHF
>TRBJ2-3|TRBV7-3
CASSLGSSPDTQYF
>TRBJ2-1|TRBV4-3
CASSLSGGVGNEQFF
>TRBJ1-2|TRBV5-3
CARQDTNYGYTF
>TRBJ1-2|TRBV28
CASSLSGTTNYGYTF
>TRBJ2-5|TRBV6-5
CASSWIAGGQETQYF
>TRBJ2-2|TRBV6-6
CASSAQAAGELFF
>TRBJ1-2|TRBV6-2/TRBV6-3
CASSQGLYGYTF
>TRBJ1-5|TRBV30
CAWSGGGGISNQPQHF
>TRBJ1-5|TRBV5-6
CASTRLAGDSNQPQHF
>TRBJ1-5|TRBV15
CATSREKGQGVAAQHF
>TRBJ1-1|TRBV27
CASSRDRGRTEAFF
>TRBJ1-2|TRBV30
CAWSRDTSYGYTF
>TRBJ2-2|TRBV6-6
CASRNGGVNTGELFF
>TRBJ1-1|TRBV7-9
CASRPPPRVGTEAFF
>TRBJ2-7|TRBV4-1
CASSHGGEQYF
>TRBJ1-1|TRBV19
CASSEGGIGDTEAFF
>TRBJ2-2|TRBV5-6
CASSLEHLFRNTGELFF
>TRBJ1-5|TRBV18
CASSGNVNQPQHF
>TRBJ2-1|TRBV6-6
CASSSPTSPQGNEQFF
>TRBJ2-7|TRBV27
CASKGAGQRSSYEQYF
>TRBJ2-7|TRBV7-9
CASSLTGGSYEQYF
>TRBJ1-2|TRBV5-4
CASSLWGAGGYTF
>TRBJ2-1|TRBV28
CASSLISREAHNEQFF
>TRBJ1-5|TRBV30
CAWSFRGGHSNQPQHF
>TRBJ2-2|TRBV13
CASSSPGTENTGELFF
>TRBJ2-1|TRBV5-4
CASSLVSGGHYNEQFF